Listed below are T cell receptor beta chains from one sample, sequenced in a study of T cell responses to AZD1222 COVID-19 vaccine. The table came from immunoSEQ multiplex PCR; TCRdb's copy has only in-frame clones and leaves some out. The repertoire includes under 200,000 clones, roughly nine tenths of them detected once, and approximately 1% sits in the top ten. The sample consisted of peripheral blood, taken 28 days after the second AZD1222 dose. Receptors were obtained from an adult who received the AZD1222 COVID-19 vaccine. CDR3s include the opening cysteine and the closing phenylalanine or tryptophan. Each record gives: J gene, D gene, clone size, V gene, CDR3 protein, CDR3 DNA. The D gene is left open where the match is weak. Some rows mark clone size as missing; the rest say once, few, many or name a class of expanded clone.

J: TRBJ1-2; D: -; size: -; V: TRBV5-6; CDR3: CASSWQGGYGYTF; DNA: TGTGCCAGCAGCTGGCAGGGCGGGTATGGCTACACCTTC
J: TRBJ2-2; D: -; size: once; V: TRBV29-1; CDR3: CSAITRRDSYTGELFF; DNA: TGCAGCGCAATCACACGCCGGGACTCATACACCGGGGAGCTGTTTTTT
J: TRBJ2-3; D: -; size: -; V: TRBV9; CDR3: CASSVGWGGGTDTQYF; DNA: TGTGCCAGCAGCGTAGGGTGGGGGGGCGGCACAGATACGCAGTATTTT
J: TRBJ1-2; D: -; size: -; V: TRBV7-9; CDR3: CASSLATSYGYTF; DNA: TGTGCCAGCAGCTTAGCTACTTCCTATGGCTACACCTTC
J: TRBJ1-5; D: -; size: -; V: TRBV18; CDR3: CASSPGQGQPQHF; DNA: TGTGCCAGCTCACCAGGGCAGGGACAGCCCCAGCATTTT
J: TRBJ2-7; D: TRBD2; size: -; V: TRBV5-4; CDR3: CASSLRGGREQYF; DNA: TGTGCCAGCAGCTTGCGCGGGGGGCGAGAGCAGTACTTC
J: TRBJ1-6; D: -; size: -; V: TRBV3-1/TRBV3-2; CDR3: CASSYGQPYNSPLHF; DNA: TGTGCCAGCAGCTACGGACAGCCTTATAATTCACCCCTCCACTTT
J: TRBJ2-7; D: -; size: -; V: TRBV14; CDR3: CASSQVGELEQYF; DNA: TGTGCCAGCAGCCAAGTGGGAGAACTTGAGCAGTACTTC
J: TRBJ1-1; D: -; size: -; V: TRBV3-1/TRBV3-2; CDR3: CASSPGGEAFF; DNA: TGTGCCAGCAGCCCCGGCGGCGAAGCTTTCTTT
J: TRBJ2-7; D: TRBD2; size: -; V: TRBV7-9; CDR3: CASSGPGRGASYEQYF; DNA: TGTGCCAGCAGCGGCCCCGGGCGGGGGGCCTCCTACGAGCAGTACTTC
J: TRBJ1-5; D: -; size: -; V: TRBV30; CDR3: CAWSRGNQPQHF; DNA: TGTGCCTGGAGTCGGGGGAATCAGCCCCAGCATTTT
J: TRBJ1-5; D: -; size: -; V: TRBV19; CDR3: CASSPAWGNQPQHF; DNA: TGTGCCAGTAGTCCTGCGTGGGGAAATCAGCCCCAGCATTTT
J: TRBJ2-2; D: -; size: -; V: TRBV5-4; CDR3: CASSLAEGNGELFF; DNA: TGTGCCAGCAGCTTGGCCGAGGGCAACGGGGAGCTGTTTTTT
J: TRBJ2-3; D: -; size: -; V: TRBV6-2/TRBV6-3; CDR3: CASSYSNPGAPDTQYF; DNA: TGTGCCAGCAGTTATTCAAACCCGGGAGCCCCAGATACGCAGTATTTT
J: TRBJ2-3; D: -; size: -; V: TRBV29-1; CDR3: CSVENRKTGRDTQYF; DNA: TGCAGCGTTGAAAACCGTAAGACAGGGAGGGATACGCAGTATTTT
J: TRBJ1-5; D: -; size: -; V: TRBV19; CDR3: CASSAPGGQPQHF; DNA: TGTGCCAGTAGTGCCCCCGGGGGCCAGCCCCAGCATTTT
J: TRBJ2-1; D: TRBD2; size: once; V: TRBV5-1; CDR3: CASSFEGTKNEQFF; DNA: TGCGCCAGCAGCTTTGAGGGGACTAAGAATGAGCAGTTCTTC
J: TRBJ1-1; D: -; size: -; V: TRBV5-6; CDR3: CASSFTSLEAFF; DNA: TGTGCCAGCAGCTTTACCTCCCTTGAAGCTTTCTTT
J: TRBJ2-3; D: TRBD1; size: -; V: TRBV4-3; CDR3: CASSHRQGWDTQYF; DNA: TGCGCCAGCAGCCACCGACAGGGGTGGGATACGCAGTATTTT
J: TRBJ1-5; D: -; size: once; V: TRBV9; CDR3: CASSVSPDQPQHF; DNA: TGTGCCAGCAGCGTCTCGCCCGATCAGCCCCAGCATTTT
J: TRBJ2-7; D: TRBD2; size: -; V: TRBV7-6; CDR3: CASSSSSGGPYEQYF; DNA: TGTGCCAGCAGCTCTTCTAGCGGGGGGCCCTACGAGCAGTACTTC
J: TRBJ1-4; D: TRBD1; size: -; V: TRBV4-1; CDR3: CASSQGQGGEKLFF; DNA: TGCGCCAGCAGCCAAGGACAGGGAGGGGAAAAACTGTTTTTT
J: TRBJ1-5; D: -; size: -; V: TRBV11-2; CDR3: CASRSNDQGSNQPQHF; DNA: TGTGCCAGCAGATCGAATGATCAGGGGAGCAATCAGCCCCAGCATTTT
J: TRBJ1-1; D: TRBD1; size: -; V: TRBV5-4; CDR3: CASSYPGQGASTEAFF; DNA: TGTGCCAGCAGCTACCCGGGACAGGGGGCGAGCACTGAAGCTTTCTTT
J: TRBJ2-7; D: TRBD1; size: few; V: TRBV11-3; CDR3: CASSSGQGAYEQYF; DNA: TGTGCCAGCAGCTCCGGACAGGGGGCGTACGAGCAGTACTTC
J: TRBJ2-5; D: TRBD2; size: -; V: TRBV7-9; CDR3: CALRGSGGFREYQETQYF; DNA: TGTGCTCTCCGGGGTAGCGGGGGGTTTAGGGAGTACCAAGAGACCCAGTACTTC
J: TRBJ2-2; D: TRBD2; size: -; V: TRBV7-6; CDR3: CASSTLAGATGELFF; DNA: TGTGCCAGCAGCACACTAGCGGGGGCCACCGGGGAGCTGTTTTTT
J: TRBJ2-7; D: -; size: -; V: TRBV11-2; CDR3: CASSLGRDGSYEQYF; DNA: TGTGCCAGCAGCTTAGGGCGGGACGGCTCCTACGAGCAGTACTTC
J: TRBJ1-1; D: TRBD1; size: -; V: TRBV5-5; CDR3: CASSFYQGAQGSTEAFF; DNA: TGTGCCAGCAGCTTTTATCAGGGGGCGCAGGGTAGTACTGAAGCTTTCTTT
J: TRBJ1-1; D: -; size: -; V: TRBV16; CDR3: CASSPRRVNTEAFF; DNA: TGTGCCAGCAGCCCCCGGCGGGTGAACACTGAAGCTTTCTTT
J: TRBJ1-5; D: -; size: -; V: TRBV20-1; CDR3: CSASRLLEQPQHF; DNA: TGCAGTGCTAGTAGGCTCCTGGAGCAGCCCCAGCATTTT
J: TRBJ2-1; D: -; size: -; V: TRBV7-9; CDR3: CASSRDINEQFF; DNA: TGTGCCAGCAGCCGGGACATTAATGAGCAGTTCTTC
J: TRBJ1-1; D: -; size: -; V: TRBV12-3/TRBV12-4; CDR3: CASSLRGNTEAFF; DNA: TGTGCCAGCAGCTTACGCGGGAACACTGAAGCTTTCTTT
J: TRBJ1-1; D: -; size: -; V: TRBV5-1; CDR3: CASSWGGMGVNTEAFF; DNA: TGCGCCAGCAGCTGGGGCGGGATGGGGGTGAACACTGAAGCTTTCTTT
J: TRBJ2-5; D: -; size: -; V: TRBV5-8; CDR3: CASSLVLGPQYF; DNA: TGTGCCAGCAGCCTCGTTTTAGGTCCCCAGTACTTC
J: TRBJ1-2; D: -; size: -; V: TRBV19; CDR3: CASSIGREYYGYTF; DNA: TGTGCCAGTAGTATTGGGCGGGAATACTATGGCTACACCTTC
J: TRBJ1-3; D: -; size: -; V: TRBV7-2; CDR3: CASNEDRASGNTIYF; DNA: TGTGCCAGCAACGAAGACCGGGCCTCTGGAAACACCATATATTTT
J: TRBJ1-5; D: -; size: once; V: TRBV4-2; CDR3: CASSQVHDLNQPQHF; DNA: TGTGCCAGCAGCCAAGTGCACGACCTGAATCAGCCCCAGCATTTT
J: TRBJ1-3; D: -; size: -; V: TRBV7-2; CDR3: CASSSWGSGNTIYF; DNA: TGTGCCAGCAGCTCATGGGGTTCTGGAAACACCATATATTTT